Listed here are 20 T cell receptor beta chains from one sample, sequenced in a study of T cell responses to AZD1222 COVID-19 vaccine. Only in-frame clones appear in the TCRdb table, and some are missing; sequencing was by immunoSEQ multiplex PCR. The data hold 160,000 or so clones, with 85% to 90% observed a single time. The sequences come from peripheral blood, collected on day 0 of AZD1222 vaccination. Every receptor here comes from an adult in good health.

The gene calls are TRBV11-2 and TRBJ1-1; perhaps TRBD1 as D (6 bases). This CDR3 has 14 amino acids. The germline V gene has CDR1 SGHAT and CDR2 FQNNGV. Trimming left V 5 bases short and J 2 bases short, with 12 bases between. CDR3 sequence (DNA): TGTGCCAGCAGCCTTGACAGGCCAAACACTGAAGCTTTCTTT. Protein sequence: CASSLDRPNTEAFF.

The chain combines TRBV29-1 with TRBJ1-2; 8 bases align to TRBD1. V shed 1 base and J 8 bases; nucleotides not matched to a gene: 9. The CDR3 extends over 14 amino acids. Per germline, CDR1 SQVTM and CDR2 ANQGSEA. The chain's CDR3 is CSVEGDRFPGGYTF. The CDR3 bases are TGCAGCGTTGAAGGGGACAGGTTTCCGGGGGGCTACACCTTC. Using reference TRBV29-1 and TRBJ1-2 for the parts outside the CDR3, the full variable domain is SAVISQKPSRDICQRGTSLTIQCQVDSQVTMMFWYRQQPGQSLTLIATANQGSEATYESGFVIDKFPISRPNLTFSTLTVSNMSPEDSSIYLCSVEGDRFPGGYTFGSGTRLTVV.

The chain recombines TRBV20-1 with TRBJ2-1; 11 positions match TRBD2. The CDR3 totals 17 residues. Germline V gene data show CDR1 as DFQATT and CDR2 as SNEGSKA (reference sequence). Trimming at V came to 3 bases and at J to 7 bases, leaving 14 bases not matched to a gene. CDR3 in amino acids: CSASRLAGGLRINEQFF. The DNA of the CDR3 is TGCAGTGCTAGTAGGCTAGCGGGGGGCTTAAGGATTAATGAGCAGTTCTTC.

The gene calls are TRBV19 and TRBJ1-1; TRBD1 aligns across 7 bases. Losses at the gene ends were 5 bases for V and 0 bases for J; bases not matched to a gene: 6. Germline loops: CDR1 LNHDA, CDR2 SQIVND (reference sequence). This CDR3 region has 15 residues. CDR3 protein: CASSPAGQLNTEAFF. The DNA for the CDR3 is TGTGCCAGTAGTCCCGCGGGACAGCTGAACACTGAAGCTTTCTTT.

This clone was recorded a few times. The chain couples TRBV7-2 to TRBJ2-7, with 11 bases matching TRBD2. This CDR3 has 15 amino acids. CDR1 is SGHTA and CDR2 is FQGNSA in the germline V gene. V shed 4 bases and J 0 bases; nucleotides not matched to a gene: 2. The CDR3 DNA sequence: TGTGCCAGCAGCTCGGGACTAGCGGCCTCCTACGAGCAGTACTTC. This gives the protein CASSSGLAASYEQYF.

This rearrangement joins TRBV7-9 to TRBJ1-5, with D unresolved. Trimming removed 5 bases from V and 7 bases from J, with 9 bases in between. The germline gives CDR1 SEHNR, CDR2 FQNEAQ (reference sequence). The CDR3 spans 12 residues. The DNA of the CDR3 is TGTGCCAGCAGCGAACAGAACCAGCCCCAGCATTTT. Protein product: CASSEQNQPQHF.

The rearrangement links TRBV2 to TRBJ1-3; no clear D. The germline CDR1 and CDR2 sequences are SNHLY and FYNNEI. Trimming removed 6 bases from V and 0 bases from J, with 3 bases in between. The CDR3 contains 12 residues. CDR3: CASRTSGNTIYF. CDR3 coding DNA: TGTGCCAGCAGGACCTCTGGAAACACCATATATTTT.

This CDR3 is CASSLPGTGGEKLFF. CDR3 DNA: TGTGCCAGCAGCTTGCCGGGGACAGGGGGTGAAAAACTGTTTTTT. The V call is TRBV5-4, the J call TRBJ1-4; 11 bases map to TRBD1. The CDR3 is 15 residues long. The J segment lost 7 bases and the V segment lost 1 base, leaving 3 bases of the junction unmatched. Germline CDR1 SGHNT, CDR2 YYREEE (reference sequence). The full variable domain, with the rest looked up from reference TRBV5-4 and TRBJ1-4, is ETGVTQSPTHLIKTRGQQVTLRCSSQSGHNTVSWYQQALGQGPQFIFQYYREEENGRGNFPPRFSGLQFPNYSSELNVNALELDDSALYLCASSLPGTGGEKLFFGSGTQLSVL.

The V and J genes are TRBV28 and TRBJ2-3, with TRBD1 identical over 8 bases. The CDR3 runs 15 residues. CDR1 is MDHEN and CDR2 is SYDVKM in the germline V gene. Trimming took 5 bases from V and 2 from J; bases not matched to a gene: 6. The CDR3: CASSTSDRDTDTQYF. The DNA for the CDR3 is TGTGCCAGCAGTACCTCGGACAGGGACACAGATACGCAGTATTTT.

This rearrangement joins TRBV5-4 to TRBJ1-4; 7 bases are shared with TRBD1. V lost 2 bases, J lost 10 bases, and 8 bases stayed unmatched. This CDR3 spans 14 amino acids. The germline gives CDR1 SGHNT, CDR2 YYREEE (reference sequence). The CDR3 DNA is TGTGCCAGCAGCTTACAGGGGCCAGGTGGAAAACTGTTTTTT. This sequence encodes CASSLQGPGGKLFF.

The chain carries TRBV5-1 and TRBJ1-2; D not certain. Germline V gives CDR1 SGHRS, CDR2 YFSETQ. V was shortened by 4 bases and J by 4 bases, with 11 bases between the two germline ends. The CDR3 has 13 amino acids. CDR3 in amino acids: CASSREALYGYTF. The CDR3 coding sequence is TGCGCCAGCAGCCGGGAAGCTCTCTATGGCTACACCTTC.

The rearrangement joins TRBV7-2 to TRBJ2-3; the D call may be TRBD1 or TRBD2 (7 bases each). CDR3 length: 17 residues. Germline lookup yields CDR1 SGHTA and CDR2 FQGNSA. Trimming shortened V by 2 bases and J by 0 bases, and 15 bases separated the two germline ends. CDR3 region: CASSLQGGFGSTDTQYF. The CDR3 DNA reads TGTGCCAGCAGCTTACAGGGGGGGTTCGGGAGCACAGATACGCAGTATTTT.

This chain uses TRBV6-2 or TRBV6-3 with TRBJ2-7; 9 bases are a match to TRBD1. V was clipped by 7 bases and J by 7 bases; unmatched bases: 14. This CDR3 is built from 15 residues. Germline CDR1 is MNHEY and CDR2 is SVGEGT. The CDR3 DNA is TGTGCCAGCATCCCGACCGGGACAGGGCTTTCTGAGCAGTACTTC. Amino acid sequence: CASIPTGTGLSEQYF.

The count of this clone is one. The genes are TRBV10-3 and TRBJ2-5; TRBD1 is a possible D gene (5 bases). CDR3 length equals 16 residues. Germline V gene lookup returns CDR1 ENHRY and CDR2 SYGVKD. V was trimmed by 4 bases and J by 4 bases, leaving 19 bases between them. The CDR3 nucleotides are TGTGCCATCAGTGCGGTGACAGCCTCAAGGCCAGAGACCCAGTACTTC. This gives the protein CAISAVTASRPETQYF.

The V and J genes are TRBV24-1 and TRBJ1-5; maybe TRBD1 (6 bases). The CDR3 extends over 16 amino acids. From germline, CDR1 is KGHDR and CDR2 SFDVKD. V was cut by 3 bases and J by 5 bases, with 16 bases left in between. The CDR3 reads CATSDPGQVGDQPQHF. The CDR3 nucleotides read TGTGCCACCAGTGATCCGGGACAAGTAGGGGATCAGCCCCAGCATTTT.

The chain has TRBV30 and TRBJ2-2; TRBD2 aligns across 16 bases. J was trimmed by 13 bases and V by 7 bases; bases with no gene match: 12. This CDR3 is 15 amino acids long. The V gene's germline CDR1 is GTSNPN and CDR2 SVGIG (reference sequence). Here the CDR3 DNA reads TGTGCCTTAGGGACTAGCGGGGGGGCCTTGGTTCGGCTGTTTTTT. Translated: CALGTSGGALVRLFF.

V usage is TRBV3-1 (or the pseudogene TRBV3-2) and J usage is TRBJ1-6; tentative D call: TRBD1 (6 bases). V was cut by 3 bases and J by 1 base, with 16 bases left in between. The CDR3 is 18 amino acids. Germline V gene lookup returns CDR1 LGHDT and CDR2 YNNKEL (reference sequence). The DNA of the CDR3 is TGTGCCAGCAGCCAGGAACCTACAGGGTCATCCTATAATTCACCCCTCCACTTT. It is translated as CASSQEPTGSSYNSPLHF.

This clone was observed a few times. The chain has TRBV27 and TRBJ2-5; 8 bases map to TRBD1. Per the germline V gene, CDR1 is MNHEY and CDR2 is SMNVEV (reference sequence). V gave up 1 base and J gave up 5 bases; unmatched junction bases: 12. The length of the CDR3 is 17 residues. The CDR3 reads CASSLFVGTGLRETQYF. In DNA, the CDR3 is TGTGCCAGCAGTTTATTCGTCGGGACAGGTCTGAGGGAGACCCAGTACTTC.

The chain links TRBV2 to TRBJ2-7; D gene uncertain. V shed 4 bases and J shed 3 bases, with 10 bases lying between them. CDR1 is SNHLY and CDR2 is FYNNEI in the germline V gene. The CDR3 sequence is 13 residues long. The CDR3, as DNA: TGTGCCAGCAGTGGGAATTGGGACTACGAGCAGTACGTC. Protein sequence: CASSGNWDYEQYV.

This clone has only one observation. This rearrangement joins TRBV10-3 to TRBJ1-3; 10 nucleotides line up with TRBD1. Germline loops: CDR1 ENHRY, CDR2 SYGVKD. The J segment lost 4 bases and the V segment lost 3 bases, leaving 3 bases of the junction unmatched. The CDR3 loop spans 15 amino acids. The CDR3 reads CAISEGTGAGNTIYF. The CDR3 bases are TGTGCCATCAGTGAAGGGACAGGGGCAGGAAACACCATATATTTT.